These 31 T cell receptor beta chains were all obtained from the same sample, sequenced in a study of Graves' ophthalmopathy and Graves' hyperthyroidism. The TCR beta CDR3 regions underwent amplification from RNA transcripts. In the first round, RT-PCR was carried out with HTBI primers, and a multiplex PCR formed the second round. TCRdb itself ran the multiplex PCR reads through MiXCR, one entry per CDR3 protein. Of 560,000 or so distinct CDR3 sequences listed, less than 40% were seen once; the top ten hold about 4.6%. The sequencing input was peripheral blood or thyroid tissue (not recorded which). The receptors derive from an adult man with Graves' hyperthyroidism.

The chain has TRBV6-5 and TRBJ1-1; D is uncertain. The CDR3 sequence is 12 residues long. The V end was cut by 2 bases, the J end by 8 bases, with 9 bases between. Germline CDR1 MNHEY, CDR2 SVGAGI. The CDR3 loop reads CASSYGSGEAFF. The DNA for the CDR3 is TGTGCCAGCAGTTACGGATCAGGCGAAGCTTTCTTT.

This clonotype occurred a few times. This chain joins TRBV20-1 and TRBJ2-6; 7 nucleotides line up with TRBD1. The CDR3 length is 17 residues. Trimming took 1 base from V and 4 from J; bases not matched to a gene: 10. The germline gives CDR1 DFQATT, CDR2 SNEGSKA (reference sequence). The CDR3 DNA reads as TGCAGTGCTAGAGTCGAGACAGGGTGGAAGGGGGCCAACGTCCTGACTTTC. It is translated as CSARVETGWKGANVLTF.

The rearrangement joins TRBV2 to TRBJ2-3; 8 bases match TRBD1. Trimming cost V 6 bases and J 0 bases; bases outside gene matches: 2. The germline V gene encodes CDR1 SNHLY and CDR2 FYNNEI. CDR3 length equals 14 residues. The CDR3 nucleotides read TGTGCCAGCAGATGGACAGGGAGCACAGATACGCAGTATTTT. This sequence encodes CASRWTGSTDTQYF.

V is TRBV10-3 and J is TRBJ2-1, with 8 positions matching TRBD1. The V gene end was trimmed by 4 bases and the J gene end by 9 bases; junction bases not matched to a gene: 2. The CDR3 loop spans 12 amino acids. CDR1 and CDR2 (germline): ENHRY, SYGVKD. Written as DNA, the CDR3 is TGTGCCATCAGTGGGACAGGGTCTGAGCAGTTCTTC. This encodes CAISGTGSEQFF.

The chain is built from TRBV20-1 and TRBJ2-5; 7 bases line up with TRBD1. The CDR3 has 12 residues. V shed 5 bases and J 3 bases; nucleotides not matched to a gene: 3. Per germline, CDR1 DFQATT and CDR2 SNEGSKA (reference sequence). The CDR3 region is CSAGDREETQYF. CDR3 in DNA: TGCAGTGCTGGTGACAGGGAAGAGACCCAGTACTTC.

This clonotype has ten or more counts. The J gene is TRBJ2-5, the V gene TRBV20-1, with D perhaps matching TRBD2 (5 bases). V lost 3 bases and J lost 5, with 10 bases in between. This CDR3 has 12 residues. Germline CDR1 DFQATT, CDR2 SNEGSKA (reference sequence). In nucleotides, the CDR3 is TGCAGTGCTAGGGGGAGTTGGGAGACCCAGTACTTC. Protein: CSARGSWETQYF.

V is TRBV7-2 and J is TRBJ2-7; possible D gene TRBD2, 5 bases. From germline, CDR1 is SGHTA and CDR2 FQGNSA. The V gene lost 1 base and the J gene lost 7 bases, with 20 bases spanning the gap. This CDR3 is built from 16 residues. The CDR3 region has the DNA TGTGCCAGCAGCTTAGGGGCTAGCAGGAACACCGGGGAGCAGTACTTC. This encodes CASSLGASRNTGEQYF.

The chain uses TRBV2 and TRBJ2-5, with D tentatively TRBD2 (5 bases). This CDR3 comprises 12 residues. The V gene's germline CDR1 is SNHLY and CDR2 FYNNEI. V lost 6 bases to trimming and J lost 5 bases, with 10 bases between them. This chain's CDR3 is CASRDIAETQYF. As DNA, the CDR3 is TGTGCCAGCAGAGACATAGCGGAGACCCAGTACTTC.

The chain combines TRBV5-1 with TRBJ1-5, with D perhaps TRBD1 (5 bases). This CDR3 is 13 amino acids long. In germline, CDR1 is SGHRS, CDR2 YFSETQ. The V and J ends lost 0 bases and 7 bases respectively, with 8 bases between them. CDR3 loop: CASSLAGEQPQHF. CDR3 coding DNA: TGCGCCAGCAGCTTGGCGGGGGAGCAGCCCCAGCATTTT.

The CDR3 loop is CASSLGEERNSPLHF. Here the CDR3 DNA reads TGTGCCAGCAGCTTAGGGGAGGAACGTAATTCACCCCTCCACTTT. The chain recombines TRBV11-2 with TRBJ1-6, with D unresolved. Germline values: CDR1 SGHAT, CDR2 FQNNGV. This CDR3 has 15 amino acids. V gave up 1 base and J gave up 6 bases, with 10 bases separating them.

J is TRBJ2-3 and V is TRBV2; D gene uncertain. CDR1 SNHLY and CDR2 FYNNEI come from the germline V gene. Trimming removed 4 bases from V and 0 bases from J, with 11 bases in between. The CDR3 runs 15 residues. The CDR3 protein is CASSVRTTSTDTQYF. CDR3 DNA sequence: TGTGCCAGCAGTGTAAGAACTACAAGCACAGATACGCAGTATTTT.

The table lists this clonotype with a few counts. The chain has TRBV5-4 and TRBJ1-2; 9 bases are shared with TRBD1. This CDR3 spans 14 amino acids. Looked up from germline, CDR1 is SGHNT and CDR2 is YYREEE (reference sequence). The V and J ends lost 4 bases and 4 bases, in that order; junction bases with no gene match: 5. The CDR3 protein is CASSGGTGTYGYTF. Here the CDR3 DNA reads TGTGCCAGCAGCGGCGGGACAGGGACCTATGGCTACACCTTC.

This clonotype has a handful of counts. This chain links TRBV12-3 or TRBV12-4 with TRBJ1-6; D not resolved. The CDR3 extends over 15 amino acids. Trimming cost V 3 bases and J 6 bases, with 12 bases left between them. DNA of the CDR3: TGTGCCAGCAGTTTTAGTGGACGGAGTAATTCACCCCTCCACTTT. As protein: CASSFSGRSNSPLHF.

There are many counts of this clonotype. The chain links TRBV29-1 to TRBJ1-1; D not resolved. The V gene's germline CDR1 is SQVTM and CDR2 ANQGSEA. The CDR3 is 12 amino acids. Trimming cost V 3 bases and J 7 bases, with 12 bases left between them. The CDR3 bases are TGCAGCGTTGAGGGGAGGAGGAGTGAAGCTTTCTTT. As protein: CSVEGRRSEAFF.

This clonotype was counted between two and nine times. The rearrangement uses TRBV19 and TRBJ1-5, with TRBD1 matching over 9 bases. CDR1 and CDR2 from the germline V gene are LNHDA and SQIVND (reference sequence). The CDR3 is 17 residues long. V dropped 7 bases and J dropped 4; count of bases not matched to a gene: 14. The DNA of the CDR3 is TGTGCCAGTACCACAGATCTGGGACAGGGAGATAATCAGCCCCAGCATTTT. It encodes CASTTDLGQGDNQPQHF.

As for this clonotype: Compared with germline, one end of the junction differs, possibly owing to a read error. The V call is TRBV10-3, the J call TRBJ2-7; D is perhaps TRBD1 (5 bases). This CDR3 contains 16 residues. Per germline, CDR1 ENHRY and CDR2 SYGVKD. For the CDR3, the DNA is TGTGCCATCAGTGAATTGTCGGAGACAGAGGTGTACGTGCAGTACTTC. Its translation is CAISELSETEVYVQYF.

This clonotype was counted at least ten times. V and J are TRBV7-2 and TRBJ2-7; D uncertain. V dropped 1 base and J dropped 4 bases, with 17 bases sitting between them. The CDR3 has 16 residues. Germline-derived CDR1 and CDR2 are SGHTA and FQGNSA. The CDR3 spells CASSLEPLETMYEQYF. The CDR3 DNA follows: TGTGCCAGCAGCTTAGAGCCTCTAGAAACGATGTACGAGCAGTACTTC.

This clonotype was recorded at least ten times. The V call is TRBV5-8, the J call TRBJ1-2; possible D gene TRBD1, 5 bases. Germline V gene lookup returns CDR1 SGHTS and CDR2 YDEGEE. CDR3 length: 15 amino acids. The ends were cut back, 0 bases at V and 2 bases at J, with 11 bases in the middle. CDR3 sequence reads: CASSLGGTFNYGYTF. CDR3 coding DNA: TGTGCCAGCAGCTTGGGTGGGACCTTCAACTATGGCTACACCTTC.

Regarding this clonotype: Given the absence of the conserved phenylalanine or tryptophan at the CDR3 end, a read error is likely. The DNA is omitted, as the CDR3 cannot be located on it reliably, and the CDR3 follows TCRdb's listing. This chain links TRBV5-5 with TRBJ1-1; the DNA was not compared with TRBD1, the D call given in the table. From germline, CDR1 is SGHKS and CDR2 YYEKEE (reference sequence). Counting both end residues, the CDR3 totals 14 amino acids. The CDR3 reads CASSQYSGQAEAFL.

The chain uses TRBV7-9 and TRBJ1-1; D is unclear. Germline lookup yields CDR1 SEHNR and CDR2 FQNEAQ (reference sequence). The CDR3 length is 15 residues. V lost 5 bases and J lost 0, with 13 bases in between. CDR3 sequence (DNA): TGTGCCAGCAGCCGCCCGATTAATATGAACACTGAAGCTTTCTTT. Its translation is CASSRPINMNTEAFF.

CDR3 sequence: CATSDLKAGVTGETQHF. CDR3 DNA sequence: TGTGCCACCAGTGATTTAAAAGCGGGAGTAACGGGAGAGACCCAGCATTTT. This chain joins TRBV24-1 and TRBJ1-5; D gene ambiguous. Between the trimmed V and J ends, which lost 1 base and 11 bases, there was a span of 23 bases. Germline CDR1 and CDR2: KGHDR and SFDVKD. The CDR3 covers 17 residues.

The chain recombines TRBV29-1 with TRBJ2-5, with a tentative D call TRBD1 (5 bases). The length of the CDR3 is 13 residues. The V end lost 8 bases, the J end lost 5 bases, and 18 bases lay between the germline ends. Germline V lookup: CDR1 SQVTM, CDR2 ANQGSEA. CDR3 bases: TGCAGCTTAATACCAGGGCTCGGGGAGACCCAGTACTTC. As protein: CSLIPGLGETQYF.

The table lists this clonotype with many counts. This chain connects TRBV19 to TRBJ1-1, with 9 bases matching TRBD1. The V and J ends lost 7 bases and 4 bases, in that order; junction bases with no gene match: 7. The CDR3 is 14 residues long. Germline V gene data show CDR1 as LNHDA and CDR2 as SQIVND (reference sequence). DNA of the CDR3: TGTGCCAGTACTTTGGGGACAGGGTTCACTGAAGCTTTCTTT. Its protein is CASTLGTGFTEAFF.

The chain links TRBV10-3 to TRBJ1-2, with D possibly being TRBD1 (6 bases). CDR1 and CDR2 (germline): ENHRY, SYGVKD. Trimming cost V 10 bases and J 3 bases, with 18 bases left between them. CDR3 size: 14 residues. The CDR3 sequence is CATPSPWTDYGYTF. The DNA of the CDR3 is TGTGCCACCCCATCACCCTGGACAGACTATGGCTACACCTTC.

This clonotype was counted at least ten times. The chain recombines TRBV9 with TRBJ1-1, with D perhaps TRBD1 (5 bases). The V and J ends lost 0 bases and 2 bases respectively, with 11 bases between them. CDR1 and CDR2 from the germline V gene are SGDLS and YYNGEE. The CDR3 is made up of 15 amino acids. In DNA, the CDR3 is TGTGCCAGCAGCGTAGGGCGACAGAGAAACACTGAAGCTTTCTTT. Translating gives CASSVGRQRNTEAFF. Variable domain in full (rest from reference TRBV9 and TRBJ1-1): DSGVTQTPKHLITATGQRVTLRCSPRSGDLSVYWYQQSLDQGLQFLIQYYNGEERAKGNILERFSAQQFPDLHSELNLSSLELGDSALYFCASSVGRQRNTEAFFGQGTRLTVV.

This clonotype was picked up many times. The DNA of the CDR3 is TGTGCCAGTAGTATGGCATCGGGCTACGAGCAGTACTTC. Its protein product is CASSMASGYEQYF. This sequence joins TRBV19 and TRBJ2-7; D remains ambiguous. V shed 3 bases and J shed 3 bases, with 9 bases lying between them. CDR1 and CDR2 (germline): LNHDA, SQIVND (reference sequence). The length of the CDR3 is 13 residues.

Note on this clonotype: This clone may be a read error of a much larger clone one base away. The CDR3 spells CAGSQDRGNRSPLHF. CDR3 DNA sequence: TGTGCCGGCAGCCAAGACCGGGGAAATCGCTCACCCCTCCACTTT. The chain recombines TRBV4-2 with TRBJ1-6; no reliable D call. The length of the CDR3 is 15 residues. Germline V CDR1 and CDR2: LGHNA, YNFKEQ.

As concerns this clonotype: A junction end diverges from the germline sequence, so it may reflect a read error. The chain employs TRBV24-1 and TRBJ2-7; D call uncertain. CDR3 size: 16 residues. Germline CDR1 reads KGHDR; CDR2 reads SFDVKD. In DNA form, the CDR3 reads TGTGCCAGCAGTTTAACCCTCGCCGACTTTTCCTACGAGCAGTACTTC. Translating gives CASSLTLADFSYEQYF.

The CDR3 sequence is CASSQGILPATNEKLFF. The DNA of the CDR3 is TGCGCCAGCAGCCAAGGGATCCTCCCCGCAACTAATGAAAAACTGTTTTTT. V and J are TRBV4-1 and TRBJ1-4; D call uncertain. From germline, CDR1 is MGHRA and CDR2 YSYEKL. V lost 1 base and J 0 bases, leaving 12 bases between the germline ends. The length of the CDR3 is 17 residues.

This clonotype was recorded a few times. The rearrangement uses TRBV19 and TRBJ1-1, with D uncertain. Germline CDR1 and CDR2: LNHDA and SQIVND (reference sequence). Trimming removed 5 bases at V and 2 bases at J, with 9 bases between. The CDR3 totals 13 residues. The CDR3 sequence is CASSSDGNTEAFF. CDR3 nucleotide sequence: TGTGCCAGTAGTTCGGACGGCAACACTGAAGCTTTCTTT.

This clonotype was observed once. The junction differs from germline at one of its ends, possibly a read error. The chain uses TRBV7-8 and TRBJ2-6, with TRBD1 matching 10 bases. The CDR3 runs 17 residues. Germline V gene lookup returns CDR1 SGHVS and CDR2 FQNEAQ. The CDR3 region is CASSLGTGGFGANVLTF. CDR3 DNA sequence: TGTGCCAGCAGCTTAGGGACAGGGGGATTTGGGGCCAACGTCCTGACCTTC.